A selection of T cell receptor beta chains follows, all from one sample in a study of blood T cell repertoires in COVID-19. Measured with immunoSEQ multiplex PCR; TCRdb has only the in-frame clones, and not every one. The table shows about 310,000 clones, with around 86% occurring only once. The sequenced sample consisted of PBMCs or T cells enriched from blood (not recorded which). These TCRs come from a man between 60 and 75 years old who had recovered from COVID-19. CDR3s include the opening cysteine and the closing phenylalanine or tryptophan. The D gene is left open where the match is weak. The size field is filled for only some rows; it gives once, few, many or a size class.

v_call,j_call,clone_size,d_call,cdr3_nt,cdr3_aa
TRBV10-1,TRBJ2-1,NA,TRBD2,TGCGCCAGCAGTGAGTCGGCTAGCGGGAGAATAAATGAGCAGTTCTTC,CASSESASGRINEQFF
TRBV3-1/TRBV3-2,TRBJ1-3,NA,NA,TGTGCCAGCAGCCTTACTACTGGAAACACCATATATTTT,CASSLTTGNTIYF
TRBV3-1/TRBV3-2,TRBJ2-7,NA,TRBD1,TGTGCCAGCAGACTCTCCGGGACAGGGACGCTTTACGAGCAGTACTTC,CASRLSGTGTLYEQYF
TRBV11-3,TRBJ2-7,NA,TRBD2,TGTGCCAGCAGCCCGGGGGGGACAAACCTCTACGAGCAGTACTTC,CASSPGGTNLYEQYF
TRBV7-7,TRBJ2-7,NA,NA,TGTGCTAGCAGCTCCGGCCACGGGAGCTTGTCCTACGAGCAGTACTTC,CASSSGHGSLSYEQYF
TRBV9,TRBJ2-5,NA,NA,TGTGCCAGCAGCTCAAGAGCCAGGGAGACCCAGTACTTC,CASSSRARETQYF
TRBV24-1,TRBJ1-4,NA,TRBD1,TGTGCCACCAGTGATTCCAGGCCGGGACAGGGGGCTAATGAAAAACTGTTTTTT,CATSDSRPGQGANEKLFF
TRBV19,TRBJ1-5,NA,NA,TGTGCCAGTAGTATAGATAGGGGAGGGAATCAGCCCCAGCATTTT,CASSIDRGGNQPQHF
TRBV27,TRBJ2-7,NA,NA,TGTGCCAGCAGTTTTCGGGAGACGGGCGAGCAGTACTTC,CASSFRETGEQYF
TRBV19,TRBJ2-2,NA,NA,TGTGCCAGTAGAGGGGCGAACACCGGGGAGCTGTTTTTT,CASRGANTGELFF
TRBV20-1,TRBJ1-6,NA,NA,TGCAGTGCTAGTCGGAGTAATTCACCCCTCCACTTT,CSASRSNSPLHF
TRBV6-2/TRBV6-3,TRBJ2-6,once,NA,TGTGCCAGCAGTTCAGTAGGGGGAGTCTCTGGGGCCAACGTCCTGACTTTC,CASSSVGGVSGANVLTF
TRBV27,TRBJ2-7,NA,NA,TGTGCCAGCAGTCCCTCGCCCTGGCGGTTCAATTCCTACGAGCAGTACTTC,CASSPSPWRFNSYEQYF
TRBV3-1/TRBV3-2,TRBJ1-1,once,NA,TGTGCCAGCAGCTCACTAGAGCGGGGTAGTGAAAAAGCTTTCTTT,CASSSLERGSEKAFF
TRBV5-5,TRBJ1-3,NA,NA,TGTGCCAGCAGCCCTTCACAGGGAACTGGAAACACCATATATTTT,CASSPSQGTGNTIYF
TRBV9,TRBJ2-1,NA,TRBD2,TGTGCCAGCAGCTCCCTTAGCGGGGTCTACAATGAGCAGTTCTTC,CASSSLSGVYNEQFF
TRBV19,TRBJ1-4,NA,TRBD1,TGTGCCAGTAGTTATACAGGGGGCGATGAAAAACTGTTTTTT,CASSYTGGDEKLFF
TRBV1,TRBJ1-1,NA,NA,TGCACCAGCAGCCGGAGACCAGAGAACCCCATGAACACTGAAGCTTTCTTT,CTSSRRPENPMNTEAFF
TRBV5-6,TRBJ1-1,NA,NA,TGTGCCAGCAGCTTGAGGGGATTCGGCACTGAAGCTTTCTTT,CASSLRGFGTEAFF
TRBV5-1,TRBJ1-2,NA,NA,TGCGCCAGCAGCTTGGAGGCAGCGAGGGGCTACACCTTC,CASSLEAARGYTF
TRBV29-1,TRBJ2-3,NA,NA,TGCAGCGTTGGTAAGGGACAAAGCACAGATACGCAGTATTTT,CSVGKGQSTDTQYF
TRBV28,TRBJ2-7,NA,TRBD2,TGTGCCAGCAGCCGACTAGCGGGAGGGACCTACGAGCAGTACTTC,CASSRLAGGTYEQYF
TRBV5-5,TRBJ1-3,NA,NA,TGTGCCAGCAGCTTTTACAGGGTTACTGGAAACACCATATATTTT,CASSFYRVTGNTIYF
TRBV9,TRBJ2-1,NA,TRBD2,TGTGCCAGCAGCGTAGTGGGGTTGTTGGGACTAGCGGGAAATGAGCAGTTCTTC,CASSVVGLLGLAGNEQFF
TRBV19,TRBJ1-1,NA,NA,TGTGCCAGTAGTATTAGTGGGACATTTTGGAACACTGAAGCTTTCTTT,CASSISGTFWNTEAFF
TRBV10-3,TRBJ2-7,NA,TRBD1,TGTGCCATCAGTGAGCCGGGACAGGCCACCTACGAGCAGTACTTC,CAISEPGQATYEQYF
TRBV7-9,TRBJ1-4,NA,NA,TGTGCCAGCAGCTCCCAGGGGTCGGATGAAAAACTGTTTTTT,CASSSQGSDEKLFF
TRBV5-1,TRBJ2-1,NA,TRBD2,TGCGCCAGCAGCTTGGGACTAGCGGGGTCCTACAATGAGCAGTTCTTC,CASSLGLAGSYNEQFF
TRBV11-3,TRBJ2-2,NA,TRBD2,TGTGCCAGCAGCCGCTACCTAGCGGGCGGTACGAACACCGGGGAGCTGTTTTTT,CASSRYLAGGTNTGELFF
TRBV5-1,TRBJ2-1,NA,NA,TGCGCCAGCAGCTTGTACAGGGACAATGAGCAGTTCTTC,CASSLYRDNEQFF
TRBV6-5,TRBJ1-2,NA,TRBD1,TGTGCCAGCAGCAGGGACAGCTACTATGGCTACACCTTC,CASSRDSYYGYTF
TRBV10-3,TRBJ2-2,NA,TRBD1,TGTGCCATCAGTGACCCGGGACAGGGGGTCACCGGGGAGCTGTTTTTT,CAISDPGQGVTGELFF
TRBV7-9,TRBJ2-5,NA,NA,TGTGCCAGCAGCTCTTCAGTTGGGAGTCAAGAGACCCAGTACTTC,CASSSSVGSQETQYF
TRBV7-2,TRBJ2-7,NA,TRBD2,TGTGCCAGTGCCATTGCGGGAGGGCTTGGCGAGCAGTACTTC,CASAIAGGLGEQYF
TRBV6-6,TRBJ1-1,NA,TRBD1,TGTGCCAGCACCCGGGACAGGGCAGGGATAGGAGAAGCTTTCTTT,CASTRDRAGIGEAFF
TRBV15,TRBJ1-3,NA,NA,TGTGCCACCAGCAGAGATGTGAGGAGTAGCTCTGGAAACACCATATATTTT,CATSRDVRSSSGNTIYF
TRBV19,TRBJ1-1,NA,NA,TGTGCCAGTAGTATGGGGAGCACTGAAGCTTTCTTT,CASSMGSTEAFF
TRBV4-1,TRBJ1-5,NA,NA,TGCGCCAGCAGCCAGAGGGAGAGGCAGCCCCAGCATTTT,CASSQRERQPQHF
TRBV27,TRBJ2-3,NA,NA,TGTGCCAGCAGTTTAGGGTCCGGTGCGGGGCCAACAGATACGCAGTATTTT,CASSLGSGAGPTDTQYF
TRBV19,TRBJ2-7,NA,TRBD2,TGTGCCAGTAGTTTTCCTAGCGGGAGGACCCCCTACGAGCAGTACTTC,CASSFPSGRTPYEQYF
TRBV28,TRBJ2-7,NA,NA,TGTGCCAGCGAAGGAGCAACCTACGAGCAGTACTTC,CASEGATYEQYF
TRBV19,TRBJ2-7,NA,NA,TGTGCCAGTAGTATCCTACTAGGCTACGAGCAGTACTTC,CASSILLGYEQYF
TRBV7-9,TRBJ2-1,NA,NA,TGTGCCAGCAGAGCGTCCGGGACAACTTACAATGAGCAGTTCTTC,CASRASGTTYNEQFF
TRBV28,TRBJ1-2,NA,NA,TGTGCCAGCAGTCCGCATTCAAGGGACAGCTACACCTTC,CASSPHSRDSYTF
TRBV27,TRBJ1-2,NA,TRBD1,TGTGCCAGCAGTCTCCGGGAGCAGGGGGGCTATGGCTACACCTTC,CASSLREQGGYGYTF
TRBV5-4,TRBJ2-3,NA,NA,TGTGCCAGCAGCTTGGAAAGGGGCGGAGATACGCAGTATTTT,CASSLERGGDTQYF
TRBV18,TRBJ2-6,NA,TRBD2,TGTGCCAGCTCAGTAGGACTAGCGAACGGGGCCAACGTCCTGACTTTC,CASSVGLANGANVLTF
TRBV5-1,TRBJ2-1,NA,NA,TGCGCCAGCAGCTTGGGTCAGGGAGGAGGTGAGCAGTTCTTC,CASSLGQGGGEQFF
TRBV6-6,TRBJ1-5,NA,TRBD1,TGTGCCAGCAGGGACGGACAGGGAAACAATCAGCCCCAGCATTTT,CASRDGQGNNQPQHF
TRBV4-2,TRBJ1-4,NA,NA,TGTGCCAGCAGCCAAGTTCCGGGGGGCACTAATGAAAAACTGTTTTTT,CASSQVPGGTNEKLFF
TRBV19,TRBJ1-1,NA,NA,TGTGCCAGTAGTATAGGACCGGGGATAGTCACTGAAGCTTTCTTT,CASSIGPGIVTEAFF